The clone carrying this TCR beta chain was picked up a small number of times. Its antigen remains unidentified. A J-beta primer mix and a sample-barcoded 5' primer were used in a second PCR of roughly 6 to 12 cycles. Using its own MiXCR run on the 5' RACE reads, TCRdb lists one record per CDR3 protein. The data contain more than 1,000,000 distinct CDR3 sequences, 20% to 25% of them seen just once; the ten biggest clones take up less than 0.75%. This CDR3 spans 15 amino acids. Germline V CDR1 and CDR2: SNHLY, FYNNEI. V trimming: 8 bases; J trimming: 5 bases; junction bases outside the gene matches: 12. The data originate from a study of blood T cells in healthy people across ages. Study-level information: About one barcoded TCR beta cDNA was captured per two T cells. General study points: When set beside aged donors, long-lived donors presented more naive CD4+ cells and higher diversity. Roughly linearly, TCR beta diversity per million T cells fell as age increased.

This same sample was also part of a study on T cells of mothers and their children. That work adds: Donation involved three healthy Caucasian mothers and the six children that they had.

This sequence was found in a girl aged 2-10 years in good health. V gene TRBV2 combines with J gene TRBJ2-7, with TRBD2 identical over 10 bases. Sequenced material: blood. The CDR3 DNA reads TGTGCCAGCGTAGGACTAGCGGAGCCCCCCGACGAGCAGTACTTC. Encoded protein: CASVGLAEPPDEQYF.